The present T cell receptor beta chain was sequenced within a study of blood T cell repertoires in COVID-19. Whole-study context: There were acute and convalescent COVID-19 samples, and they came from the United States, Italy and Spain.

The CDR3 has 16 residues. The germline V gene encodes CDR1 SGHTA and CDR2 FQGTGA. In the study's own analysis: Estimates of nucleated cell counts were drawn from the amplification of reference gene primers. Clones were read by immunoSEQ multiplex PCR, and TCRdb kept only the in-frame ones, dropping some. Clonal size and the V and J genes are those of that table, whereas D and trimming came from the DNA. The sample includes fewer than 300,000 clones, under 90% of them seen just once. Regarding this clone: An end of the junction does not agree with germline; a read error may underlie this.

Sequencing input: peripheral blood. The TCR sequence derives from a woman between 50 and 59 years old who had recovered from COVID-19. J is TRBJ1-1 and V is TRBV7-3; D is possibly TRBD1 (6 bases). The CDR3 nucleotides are TGTGCCAGCAGCTCTCAAAAGGAGCACCAGGAGGGCGGGGGCCATTTT. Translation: CASSSQKEHQEGGGHF.